A single T cell receptor (beta chain) is shown here with its context. Its antigen is still unknown. The authors prepared the TCRbeta library with unique molecular identifiers. TCRdb fed the PCR reads into MiXCR, producing one record per CDR3 protein. The table has about a million distinct CDR3 sequences, roughly 29% seen once. This CDR3 spans 15 amino acids. The germline V gene encodes CDR1 SGHTA and CDR2 FQGNSA. Trimming took off 1 base at V and 0 bases at J, with 9 bases between the two ends. These data come from a study of T-cell reconstitution after alpha-beta-depleted transplantation in children. General observations from the study: Among T cells one year after transplant, newly produced cells accounted for most counts and diversity. Some patients' high day-60 TCRbeta diversity was attributed to recipient cells surviving conditioning. There were reportedly several hundred expanded graft clones from which alpha-beta T cells came about two months after transplant.

This TCR was sampled from a boy in the first two years of life who had a stem cell transplant for SCID, so the T cells may come from the graft donor. The sequencing here drew on PBMCs, mostly from graft donor cells, taken 360 days after TCRalphabeta/CD19-depleted stem cell transplant. This chain joins TRBV7-2 and TRBJ1-1; D may be TRBD1 (5 bases). The CDR3 DNA is TGTGCCAGCAGCTTAGTGTGGGGGTTGAACACTGAAGCTTTCTTT. It specifies CASSLVWGLNTEAFF.